This TCR beta chain was captured by sequencing in a study of OX40 agonist ivuxolimab in advanced cancers. Overall study findings and caveats: Clonal expansion from baseline to week 6 occurred in both CD4+ and CD8+ T cells. Near-lowest levels of clonal expansion characterized partial responders at 0.1-3.0 mg/kg.

Germline values: CDR1 MDHEN, CDR2 SYDVKM. V lost 8 bases to trimming and J lost 2 bases, with 16 bases between them. The CDR3 contains 14 residues. TCRdb's copy holds only in-frame clones and misses some; the assay was immunoSEQ multiplex PCR. The sample includes 60,000 to 80,000 clones, roughly 80% seen only once; the top ten take more than 4%. Note on this clone: Its specificity is unknown.

Blood was sampled at baseline, cycle 4 day 1, and cycle 7 day 1. This sequence joins TRBV28 and TRBJ2-7, with D maybe TRBD2 (5 bases). The sequences come from CD4+ or CD8+ T cells sorted from blood, collected in a trial of the OX40 agonist ivuxolimab. The origin of this receptor is an adult with an advanced solid tumor such as melanoma, head and neck, liver or kidney cancer. The CDR3 DNA reads TGTGCCAGCGGGAGTTTAGGGAGCACCTACGAGCAGTACTTC. Protein product: CASGSLGSTYEQYF.